The TCR beta chain described here comes from a study of blood T cell repertoires in COVID-19 (dated by TCRdb to the early 2020s). Background on the whole study: Samples from collaborators originated in the United States, Italy and Spain and spanned both the acute and convalescent phases of COVID-19. A freely available public database, intended as a resource for researchers studying the immune response to SARS-CoV-2, is where the repertoires were released. The samples were drawn from two sources: the first 160 participants of the ongoing ImmuneRACE study, and approximately 1,300 subjects contributed by 6 global collaborators. Subjects who had been exposed to COVID-19, were actively infected with it, or had recovered from it provided the deeply sampled blood TCRbeta repertoires that made up the dataset. The material from the prospective study consisted of cDNA or gDNA derived from T cells, B-cell-depleted T cells, or PBMCs. A de-identified subject ID, COVID-19 status, age in years and sex were almost always included in the sample metadata. Where available, HLA class I and class II types were obtained from metadata supplied by the sample provider rather than from assay-based typing. Overall study outcomes, separate from this receptor: The quantity of clinical and demographic metadata differed by source and by participant and was supplied without curation.

Worth noting for this clone: It lacks a known antigen. No base quality information exists; no much larger clone differs at one position.

TCRbeta CDR3 regions were amplified from genomic DNA using the immunoSEQ Assay, a bias-controlled multiplex PCR. As for how the authors treated the data: Within the assay, amplification of reference gene primers was used to estimate how many nucleated cells each sample contained. To quantify the absolute abundance of each unique TCRbeta CDR3 rearrangement, sequence reads were collapsed and filtered. Productive Simpson clonality was computed per sample as the square root of Simpson's diversity index over productive rearrangements. What TCRdb holds here is the immuneACCESS table cut down to in-frame rearrangements. Part of the clones is not present; checked against another copy, under half of the missing clones reflect an unresolved V gene, and the others are unexplained. The DNA was the basis for D and trimming; V, J and clone size are from that table. Present in this sample are some 530,000 clones, around 85% of which were seen just once. The ten largest clones add up to more than 7.5% of the sample.

Participants in the prospective study were aged about 18 to 95 years, lived in about two dozen United States geographic areas, and enrolled through a virtual design. Cohort assignment in the prospective study relied on participant-reported clinical history from a screening survey and a study questionnaire. ImmuneRACE Cohort 3 recovered participants were defined by two consecutive negative NP/OP PCR tests, healthcare professional clearance, or symptom resolution. Mobile phlebotomists in the prospective study collected whole blood, serum and a nasopharyngeal or oropharyngeal swab from every participant. Over a roughly 2-month period, participants in the prospective study had the option of providing additional blood draws and questionnaires. Before DNA extraction, prospective study blood samples were shipped either frozen or at room temperature. The CDR3 sequence holds 14 residues, the cysteine and phenylalanine included. The retained sequence is limited to the CDR3, 42 bases, with the frame set at the first base. Here V drops 2 bases and J drops 7 bases, and the junction holds 6 bases not matched to any gene. CDR1 is given as LNHDA and CDR2 as SQIVND, both from the germline V gene (reference sequence).

This sequence originates from a woman aged 60-75 years who had recovered from COVID-19. The material sequenced was PBMCs or T cells enriched from blood (not recorded which). The sequence links TRBV19 to TRBJ2-3; 7 of the junction bases match TRBD2. The CDR3 reads CASSIWGGVNTQYF. The DNA reads TGTGCCAGTAGTATATGGGGGGGGGTAAATACGCAGTATTTT.